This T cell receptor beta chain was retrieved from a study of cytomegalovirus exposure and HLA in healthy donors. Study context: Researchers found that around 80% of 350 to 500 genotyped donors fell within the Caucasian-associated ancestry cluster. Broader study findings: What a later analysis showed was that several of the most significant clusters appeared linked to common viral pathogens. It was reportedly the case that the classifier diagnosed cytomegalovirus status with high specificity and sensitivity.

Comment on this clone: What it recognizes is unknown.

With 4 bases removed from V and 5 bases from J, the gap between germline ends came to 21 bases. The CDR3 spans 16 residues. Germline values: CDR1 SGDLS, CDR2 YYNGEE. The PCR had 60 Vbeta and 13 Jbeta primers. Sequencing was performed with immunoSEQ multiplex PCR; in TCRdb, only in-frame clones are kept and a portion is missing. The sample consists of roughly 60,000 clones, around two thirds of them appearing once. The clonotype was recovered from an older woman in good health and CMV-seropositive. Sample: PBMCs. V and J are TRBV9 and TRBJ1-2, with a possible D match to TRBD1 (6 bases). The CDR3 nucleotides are TGTGCCAGCAGCCTCAGCTGGGGGGGGCCTGGGTATGGCTACACCTTC. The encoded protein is CASSLSWGGPGYGYTF.